This T cell receptor beta chain was recorded in a study of blood T cell repertoires in COVID-19. On the study more broadly: The origin of the acute and convalescent COVID-19 samples was the United States, Italy and Spain.

Using immunoSEQ multiplex PCR, the repertoire was profiled, and TCRdb retains in-frame clones only, with some absent. Of approximately 300,000 clones listed, around 87% are singletons. This clone was seen only once. The receptor was derived from a woman between 45 and 65 years old with active or convalescent COVID-19. The specimen was peripheral blood.

CDR3 amino acids: CASSLGEITEAFF. For the CDR3, the DNA is TGTGCCAGCAGCTTAGGAGAGATTACTGAAGCTTTCTTT. The chain uses TRBV7-9 and TRBJ1-1, with D unresolved. Germline V gives CDR1 SEHNR, CDR2 FQNEAQ (reference sequence). The CDR3 is 13 amino acids. V lost 1 base and J 5 bases, leaving 8 bases between the germline ends.